The 21 T cell receptor beta chains listed next were all sequenced from one sample in a study of cytomegalovirus exposure and HLA in healthy donors. PCR employed 60 Vbeta and 13 Jbeta primers. Only in-frame clones appear in the TCRdb table, and some are missing; sequencing was by immunoSEQ multiplex PCR. Of about 180,000 clones listed, around four fifths were seen once; the top ten hold approximately 1.5%. Specimen: PBMCs. These receptors were taken from a woman aged 30 to 39 in good health and CMV-seropositive.

The chain uses TRBV27 and TRBJ2-1, with 10 bases aligning to TRBD2. The ends lost 5 bases at V and 7 bases at J; junction bases unmatched: 11. The CDR3 loop spans 16 amino acids. Germline lookup yields CDR1 MNHEY and CDR2 SMNVEV (reference sequence). DNA for the CDR3: TGTGCCAGCAGTATCAAAGCGGGAGGGCCGGGTAATGAGCAGTTCTTC. Translated, it gives CASSIKAGGPGNEQFF.

DNA of the CDR3: TGTGCCAGCAGCGAGGCCACCCGGGGTTATTCCGGAAACACCATATATTTT. As protein: CASSEATRGYSGNTIYF. The chain employs TRBV5-4 and TRBJ1-3; D gene uncertain. Germline V gene sequence: CDR1 SGHNT, CDR2 YYREEE (reference sequence). Between the trimmed V and J ends, which lost 4 bases and 4 bases, there was a span of 21 bases. This CDR3 region has 17 residues.

The rearrangement links TRBV7-6 to TRBJ1-5, with 9 bases fitting TRBD1. Germline CDR1 is SGHVS and CDR2 is FNYEAQ. Germline trimming cut 5 bases from V and 7 bases from J; bases unmatched to any gene: 6. The CDR3 totals 14 residues. Here the CDR3 reads CASSPGTGLQPQHF. In DNA form, the CDR3 reads TGTGCCAGCAGCCCCGGGACAGGGTTGCAGCCCCAGCATTTT. Full variable domain (missing parts from reference TRBV7-6 and TRBJ1-5): GAGVSQSPRYKVTKRGQDVALRCDPISGHVSLYWYRQALGQGPEFLTYFNYEAQQDKSGLPNDRFSAERPEGSISTLTIQRTEQRDSAMYRCASSPGTGLQPQHFGDGTRLSIL.

This clone came up a few times. J is TRBJ2-7 and V is TRBV30, with D maybe TRBD2 (5 bases). CDR1 is GTSNPN, CDR2 SVGIG, per germline (reference sequence). V lost 4 bases to trimming and J lost 6 bases, with 13 bases between them. The CDR3 contains 12 residues. The CDR3 protein is CAWTLNRGEQYF. The CDR3 DNA follows: TGTGCCTGGACCCTTAACCGGGGCGAGCAGTACTTC.

In DNA form, the CDR3 reads TGCGCCAGCAGCCAAGTCGCCAGGACTAATGAAAAACTGTTTTTT. Its protein product is CASSQVARTNEKLFF. The chain links TRBV4-1 to TRBJ1-4, with unresolved D. The CDR3 sequence is 15 residues long. The germline V gene encodes CDR1 MGHRA and CDR2 YSYEKL. V dropped 1 base and J dropped 2 bases, with 8 bases sitting between them.

This chain uses TRBV6-5 with TRBJ1-1, with D tentatively TRBD1 (5 bases). Germline-derived CDR1 and CDR2 are MNHEY and SVGAGI. There are 16 residues in the CDR3. V shed 4 bases and J shed 5 bases, with 20 bases lying between them. The CDR3 loop is CASSFQGILPGTEAFF. The CDR3 bases are TGTGCCAGCAGTTTTCAGGGAATACTTCCTGGGACTGAAGCTTTCTTT.

The chain employs TRBV11-2 and TRBJ1-2, with 10 bases matching TRBD1. Per germline, CDR1 SGHAT and CDR2 FQNNGV. Unmatched junction bases numbered 4, after V lost 8 bases and J lost 4 bases. The CDR3 is 13 residues long. CDR3: CASGGTGVYGYTF. The CDR3 bases are TGTGCCAGCGGTGGGACAGGGGTCTATGGCTACACCTTC.

The table lists this clone with a few counts. CDR3 sequence (DNA): TGTGCCAGCAGCCCTAGAGCCCTAGCGGGACTATACAATGAGCAGTTCTTC. This codes for CASSPRALAGLYNEQFF. The chain has TRBV7-2 and TRBJ2-1; 9 bases are shared with TRBD2. The trim removed 5 bases at V and 4 bases at J, leaving 12 bases unmatched. Per the germline V gene, CDR1 is SGHTA and CDR2 is FQGNSA. The CDR3 is made up of 17 amino acids.

Comment on this clone: Mismatch with germline at one junction end may stem from a read error. The V gene is TRBV5-4, the J gene TRBJ2-7; D is perhaps TRBD2 (7 bases). From germline, CDR1 is SGHNT and CDR2 YYREEE (reference sequence). CDR3 length: 12 amino acids. DNA of the CDR3: TGTGCCAGCAGCTTGGAGGGTGCGGGGGCACGATTC. It is translated as CASSLEGAGARF.

This rearrangement joins TRBV30 to TRBJ1-5; a weak D match, TRBD1 (5 bases). With 2 bases removed from V and 3 bases from J, the gap between germline ends came to 11 bases. Germline-derived CDR1 and CDR2 are GTSNPN and SVGIG (reference sequence). The CDR3 covers 14 residues. This CDR3 reads CAWSLGLNNQPQHF. CDR3 bases: TGTGCCTGGAGTTTGGGGCTGAACAATCAGCCCCAGCATTTT.

This chain links TRBV30 with TRBJ2-7; 7 nucleotides match TRBD1. Germline V CDR1 and CDR2: GTSNPN, SVGIG (reference sequence). The CDR3 is 14 residues long. The ends lost 0 bases at V and 2 bases at J; junction bases unmatched: 4. The CDR3 is CAWSVPDRAYEQYF. The CDR3 nucleotides read TGTGCCTGGAGTGTACCCGACAGGGCCTACGAGCAGTACTTC. Drawing the rest from reference TRBV30 and TRBJ2-7, the complete variable domain is SQTIHQWPATLVQPVGSPLSLECTVEGTSNPNLYWYRQAAGRGLQLLFYSVGIGQISSEVPQNLSASRPQDRQFILSSKKLLLSDSGFYLCAWSVPDRAYEQYFGPGTRLTVT.

As concerns this clone: This CDR3 is also generated by other DNA sequences in the sample. The V and J genes are TRBV30 and TRBJ2-2; D uncertain. The length of the CDR3 is 12 residues. The V end was cut by 2 bases, the J end by 4 bases, with 5 bases between. CDR1 and CDR2 from the germline V gene are GTSNPN and SVGIG (reference sequence). The chain's CDR3 is CAWSTSTGELFF. The CDR3 bases are TGTGCCTGGAGTACCAGCACCGGGGAGCTGTTTTTT. The full variable domain, its missing parts supplied by reference TRBV30 and TRBJ2-2, is SQTIHQWPATLVQPVGSPLSLECTVEGTSNPNLYWYRQAAGRGLQLLFYSVGIGQISSEVPQNLSASRPQDRQFILSSKKLLLSDSGFYLCAWSTSTGELFFGEGSRLTVL.

This clone showed up just a few times. The same CDR3 arises from other DNA sequences in this sample as well. V usage is TRBV25-1 and J usage is TRBJ2-2, with D possibly TRBD1 on 6 matching bases. Trimming left V 3 bases short and J 0 bases short, with 11 bases between. Germline values: CDR1 MGHDK, CDR2 SYGVNS. CDR3 length equals 16 residues. The CDR3 nucleotides are TGTGCCAGCAGTGATAACAGGGCCTCGAACACCGGGGAGCTGTTTTTT. Residues: CASSDNRASNTGELFF.

This clone has only one observation. The chain couples TRBV6-4 to TRBJ2-2, with 8 nucleotides matching TRBD1. V gave up 3 bases and J gave up 7 bases; unmatched junction bases: 4. The CDR3 sequence is 14 residues long. Germline CDR1 is MRHNA and CDR2 is SNTAGT. CDR3 DNA sequence: TGTGCCAGCAGTGAAGGACAGGGTATCGGGGAGCTGTTTTTT. As protein: CASSEGQGIGELFF.

This chain links TRBV4-3 with TRBJ2-3; the D gene is possibly TRBD2 (6 bases). V was shortened by 4 bases and J by 0 bases, with 11 bases between the two germline ends. In germline, CDR1 is LGHNA, CDR2 YSLEER. This CDR3 is 15 amino acids long. This CDR3 reads CASSPDGRSTDTQYF. The CDR3 DNA reads TGCGCCAGCAGCCCCGACGGGAGAAGCACAGATACGCAGTATTTT.

This chain connects TRBV27 to TRBJ1-5, with D maybe TRBD1 (5 bases). Germline V gives CDR1 MNHEY, CDR2 SMNVEV (reference sequence). V lost 6 bases and J lost 1, with 13 bases in between. CDR3 size: 15 residues. The CDR3 sequence: CASRGWGDSNQPQHF. The CDR3 DNA reads TGTGCCAGCAGAGGATGGGGGGACAGCAATCAGCCCCAGCATTTT.

This sequence joins TRBV27 and TRBJ2-5; 11 nucleotides agree with TRBD2. V trimming: 3 bases; J trimming: 1 base; junction bases outside the gene matches: 4. CDR1 and CDR2 from the germline V gene are MNHEY and SMNVEV (reference sequence). The CDR3 contains 16 residues. CDR3 region: CASSFGTSGIQETQYF. The DNA for the CDR3 is TGTGCCAGCAGTTTCGGGACTAGCGGTATCCAAGAGACCCAGTACTTC.

The J gene is TRBJ2-7, the V gene TRBV19; 11 bases line up with TRBD2. The CDR3 is 16 residues long. Germline assignment: CDR1 LNHDA and CDR2 SQIVND (reference sequence). V lost 6 bases to trimming and J lost 3 bases; unmatched junction nucleotides: 10. CDR3 in DNA: TGTGCCAGTAGCGGGACTAGCGGAGAACCAAACTACGAGCAGTACTTC. Translating it yields CASSGTSGEPNYEQYF.

The chain uses TRBV4-1 and TRBJ1-4; unclear D gene. Germline loops: CDR1 MGHRA, CDR2 YSYEKL. This CDR3 contains 13 residues. Trimming removed 0 bases from V and 12 bases from J, with 11 bases in between. CDR3 loop: CASSQDIGGQLFF. CDR3 sequence (DNA): TGCGCCAGCAGCCAAGACATTGGCGGTCAACTGTTTTTT.

This chain links TRBV30 with TRBJ1-2, with D uncertain. Germline loops: CDR1 GTSNPN, CDR2 SVGIG (reference sequence). V was pared by 6 bases and J by 4 bases, with 9 bases between. There are 11 residues in the CDR3. The CDR3 DNA reads TGTGCCTGTGGAGGTGGCTATGGCTACACCTTC. Its protein product is CACGGGYGYTF.

Only a few counts were recorded for this clone. The chain carries TRBV5-4 and TRBJ1-1; D remains ambiguous. The CDR3 is 14 amino acids. V shed 3 bases and J shed 6 bases, with 15 bases lying between them. Germline loops: CDR1 SGHNT, CDR2 YYREEE (reference sequence). The CDR3 nucleotides are TGTGCCAGCAGCTCGGACCGGGGATTCGCTGAAGCTTTCTTT. This gives the protein CASSSDRGFAEAFF.